The source of this T cell receptor beta chain is a study of cytomegalovirus exposure and HLA in healthy donors. Study-level points and caveats: Accounts indicate the classifier identified cytomegalovirus status with strong specificity and sensitivity.

V was trimmed by 10 bases and J by 2 bases, leaving 22 bases between them. Germline CDR1 reads MRHNA; CDR2 reads SNTAGT. The CDR3 extends over 16 amino acids. Researchers ran the PCR with 60 Vbeta and 13 Jbeta primers. The table came from immunoSEQ multiplex PCR; TCRdb's copy has only in-frame clones and leaves some out. In the table there are about 100,000 clones, around 81% of which are singletons. As regards this clone: What it recognizes is unknown.

The genes are TRBV6-4 and TRBJ2-3; the D gene is possibly TRBD2 (6 bases). Sequencing was carried out using PBMCs. This clonotype originated in a woman in her seventies in good health and CMV-seropositive. The CDR3 sequence: CANPAHASAITDTQYF. DNA of the CDR3: TGTGCCAACCCAGCGCACGCTAGCGCAATCACAGATACGCAGTATTTT.